Reported below is one T cell receptor beta chain. Its antigen is unidentified. Deep-level settings were used for running the assay. Generated by immunoSEQ multiplex PCR, the TCRdb table keeps only in-frame clones and is missing some. Of approximately 1.5 million clones listed, 95% to 99% were seen once; the top ten hold around 0.45%. These data originate in a study of shared clonotypes between healthy human individuals. Study-level points and caveats: Clonotype sharing among donors likely depends on sequencing depth.

This CDR3 is built from 17 residues. With 2 bases clipped from V and 7 bases from J, the junction kept 11 bases outside the gene matches. CDR1 is MDHEN, CDR2 SYDVKM, per germline. Healthy and HIV-negative, the adult donors had no recent acute infections or vaccinations. Donors, without exception, were Caucasian adults residing in Nashville, Tennessee. The rearrangement joins TRBV28 to TRBJ2-1; 10 bases are shared with TRBD2. The TCR comes from a man aged 25 to 40 in good health. Material for sequencing was naive CD4+ T cells sorted from blood. As for subset: CD45RA+ positively selected. This CDR3 is CASSLRGSGRIENEQFF. As DNA, the CDR3 is TGTGCCAGCAGTTTACGGGGTAGCGGGAGGATAGAGAATGAGCAGTTCTTC. Using reference TRBV28 and TRBJ2-1 for the parts outside the CDR3, the full variable domain is DVKVTQSSRYLVKRTGEKVFLECVQDMDHENMFWYRQDPGLGLRLIYFSYDVKMKEKGDIPEGYSVSREKKERFSLILESASTNQTSMYLCASSLRGSGRIENEQFFGPGTRLTVL.